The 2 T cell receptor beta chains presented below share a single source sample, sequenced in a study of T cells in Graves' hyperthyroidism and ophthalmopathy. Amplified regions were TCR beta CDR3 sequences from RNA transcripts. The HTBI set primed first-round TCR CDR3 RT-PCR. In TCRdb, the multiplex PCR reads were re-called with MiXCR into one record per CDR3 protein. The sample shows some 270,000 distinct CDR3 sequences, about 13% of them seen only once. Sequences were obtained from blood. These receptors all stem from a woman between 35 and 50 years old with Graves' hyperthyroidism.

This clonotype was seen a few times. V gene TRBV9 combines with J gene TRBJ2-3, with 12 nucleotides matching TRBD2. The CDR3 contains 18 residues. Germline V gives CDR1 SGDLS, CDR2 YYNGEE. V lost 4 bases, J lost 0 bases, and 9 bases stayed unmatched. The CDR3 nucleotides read TGTGCCAGCAGCCGAAGGGGCGGGACTAGCGGGAGCACAGATACGCAGTATTTT. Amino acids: CASSRRGGTSGSTDTQYF.

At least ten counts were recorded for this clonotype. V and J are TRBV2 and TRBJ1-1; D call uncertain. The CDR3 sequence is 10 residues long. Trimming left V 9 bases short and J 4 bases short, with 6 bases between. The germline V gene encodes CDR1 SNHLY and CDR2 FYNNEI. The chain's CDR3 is CARSITEAFF. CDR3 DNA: TGTGCCAGGAGCATCACTGAAGCTTTCTTT.